The sequence of this TCR beta chain was determined in a study of cytomegalovirus exposure and HLA in healthy donors. Study-wide findings and caveats: Association of a missense DCLRE1C variant with TCR beta V- and J-gene trimming was reported in a later analysis.

Trimming took off 0 bases at V and 0 bases at J, with 8 bases between the two ends. Looked up from germline, CDR1 is SGDLS and CDR2 is YYNGEE. The CDR3 extends over 15 amino acids. 13 Jbeta primers and 60 Vbeta primers were used for the PCR. Data came from immunoSEQ multiplex PCR; TCRdb stores just in-frame clones and leaves some out. The sample carries 150,000 to 200,000 clones, 84% recorded once. Concerning this clone itself: No antigen is known for it.

The sequencing sample was made of PBMCs. The TCR originated in a girl between 10 and 17 years old in good health and CMV-seropositive. V usage is TRBV9 and J usage is TRBJ2-3, with D perhaps matching TRBD1 (5 bases). This CDR3 reads CASSVGPGSTDTQYF. The CDR3 DNA follows: TGTGCCAGCAGCGTAGGACCAGGGAGCACAGATACGCAGTATTTT.